The clone carrying this T cell receptor (beta chain) turned up a few times. There are 15 residues in the CDR3. CDR1 and CDR2 from the germline V gene are SGHKS and YYEKEE (reference sequence). J was trimmed by 5 bases and V by 2 bases; bases with no gene match: 5. The data are from a study of T cell responses to AZD1222 COVID-19 vaccine. The wider study: Second-dose groups at about 4 or about 12 weeks were pooled.

Using immunoSEQ multiplex PCR, the repertoire was profiled, and TCRdb retains in-frame clones only, with some absent. The sample has about 120,000 clones, 92% seen once. The chain uses TRBV5-5 and TRBJ1-1; 11 bases agree with TRBD1. The sample here was peripheral blood, taken on day 0 of AZD1222 vaccination. The sequence was collected from an adult in good health. CDR3 protein: CASSLTGTGGTEAFF. CDR3 in DNA: TGTGCCAGCAGCTTAACCGGGACAGGGGGGACTGAAGCTTTCTTT.